What follows describes a single T cell receptor (beta chain). Its antigen is currently unknown. The sample belongs to a study of cytomegalovirus exposure and HLA in healthy donors. Points from the study as a whole: Follow-up analysis found HLA locus-dependent TCR association rates, highest for DRB1 and lowest for HLA-C. TCR beta V segments were, for the most part, productive about 90% or about 30% of the time in an earlier analysis. Most TCR sequences were uncommon, yet certain public TCRs appeared in many donors.

The germline V gene has CDR1 SEHNR and CDR2 FQNEAQ (reference sequence). The V and J ends lost 1 base and 5 bases, in that order; junction bases with no gene match: 4. The length of the CDR3 is 15 residues. It was with 60 Vbeta and 13 Jbeta primers that the PCR ran. The assay was immunoSEQ multiplex PCR, and TCRdb's table has in-frame clones only and misses some. Of about 100,000 clones listed, about 80% are singletons. Sequencing input: PBMCs. This sequence joins TRBV7-9 and TRBJ1-5, with TRBD1 matching 8 bases. The receptor comes from a man aged 40-55 years in good health and CMV-seronegative. Here the CDR3 DNA reads TGTGCCAGCAGCTTAGGGCAGGGGGCCGATCAGCCCCAGCATTTT. Translation: CASSLGQGADQPQHF.